The 4 T cell receptor beta chains below all came from one sample that was sequenced in a study of shared clonotypes between healthy human individuals (dated by TCRdb to the early 2020s). The library was built by means of the immunoSEQ multiplex PCR assay. TCRdb retrieved this table from immuneACCESS and kept in-frame rearrangements only. Not all clones are present; in checked studies, unresolved V genes account for under half, and no reason is known for the remainder. Across this sample there are some 1,100,000 clones, with 75% to 85% seen only once. The ten largest clonotypes hold under 0.6% of the sample. Sequencing used memory CD4+ T cells from PBMCs. The intended sense of this specimen's cell subset or site label: CD45RA-negative fraction. The receptors stem from a man between 18 and 29 years old in good health. Some clones in this sample may be carry-over from other donors' samples.

The chain has TRBV7-3 and TRBJ2-7, with 9 bases matching TRBD1. V gave up 1 base and J gave up 3 bases; unmatched junction bases: 7. The germline gives CDR1 SGHTA, CDR2 FQGTGA. The CDR3 is 16 residues long. CDR3 amino acids: CASSLSHSGQGYEQYF. The CDR3 DNA is TGTGCCAGCAGCTTAAGTCATTCGGGACAGGGCTACGAGCAGTACTTC.

The rearrangement links TRBV5-1 to TRBJ2-2; no firm D call. From germline, CDR1 is SGHRS and CDR2 YFSETQ. The V gene lost 1 base and the J gene lost 5 bases, with 12 bases spanning the gap. CDR3 size: 15 residues. The CDR3 sequence: CASSLFGPQTGELFF. The CDR3 bases are TGCGCCAGCAGCTTGTTTGGACCGCAAACCGGGGAGCTGTTTTTT.

This chain connects TRBV10-3 to TRBJ1-2; the match to TRBD1 covers 7 bases. Germline V gives CDR1 ENHRY, CDR2 SYGVKD. The CDR3 contains 14 residues. V lost 10 bases to trimming and J lost 4 bases; unmatched junction nucleotides: 12. The CDR3 sequence: CANSFDREAYGYTF. The DNA of the CDR3 is TGTGCCAACTCCTTTGACAGGGAGGCCTATGGCTACACCTTC.

As to this clone: This same CDR3 is encoded by further DNA sequences in the sample. This chain links TRBV5-1 with TRBJ2-5; D is perhaps TRBD1 (5 bases). CDR1 SGHRS and CDR2 YFSETQ come from the germline V gene. V lost 1 base and J 4 bases, leaving 11 bases between the germline ends. The CDR3 loop spans 14 amino acids. The CDR3 is CASSLLPGSETQYF. Here the CDR3 DNA reads TGCGCCAGCAGCTTGCTCCCAGGGTCAGAGACCCAGTACTTC.